These 12 T cell receptor beta chains share one sample of origin, sequenced in a study of radiation and T cells in renal cell carcinoma. TCRdb keeps only in-frame clones here, not all; method: immunoSEQ multiplex PCR. The table includes roughly 130,000 clones, 81% detected once. Regarding time point: blood 2 weeks post-SBRT. Treatment meaning: 15 Gy SBRT to primary tumor, nephrectomy 4 weeks later. Sample: blood, taken from a patient whose treatment included radiotherapy and nephrectomy. These TCRs come from a woman aged 55 to 70 with renal cell carcinoma.

The chain recombines TRBV5-1 with TRBJ1-3; no firm D call. The V end lost 0 bases, the J end lost 1 base, and 14 bases lay between the germline ends. Germline loops: CDR1 SGHRS, CDR2 YFSETQ. The CDR3 runs to 17 residues. CDR3 DNA: TGCGCCAGCAGCTTGGGTGCGGTCGCGGGTTCTGGAAACACCATATATTTT. This gives the protein CASSLGAVAGSGNTIYF.

The chain has TRBV2 and TRBJ2-3; TRBD2 agrees at 10 bases. The V segment lost 2 bases and the J segment 3 bases; nucleotides outside the gene matches: 2. The CDR3 totals 15 residues. Germline loops: CDR1 SNHLY, CDR2 FYNNEI. The CDR3 reads CASSELLAGTDTQYF. The CDR3 DNA reads TGTGCCAGCAGTGAACTACTAGCGGGGACAGATACGCAGTATTTT.

This chain links TRBV5-4 with TRBJ1-2; no clear D gene. V lost 3 bases and J lost 0, with 15 bases in between. CDR1 SGHNT and CDR2 YYREEE come from the germline V gene (reference sequence). The CDR3 contains 16 residues. CDR3 loop: CASSSLRDNPNYGYTF. In DNA, the CDR3 is TGTGCCAGCAGCTCCCTGAGAGACAATCCTAACTATGGCTACACCTTC.

The chain has TRBV28 and TRBJ2-7; TRBD1 agrees at 10 bases. Germline CDR1 MDHEN, CDR2 SYDVKM. The V gene end was trimmed by 5 bases and the J gene end by 5 bases; junction bases not matched to a gene: 15. CDR3 length equals 17 residues. This chain's CDR3 is CASSKRRSGTGDHEQYF. The CDR3 coding sequence is TGTGCCAGCAGTAAAAGGAGATCCGGGACAGGGGACCACGAGCAGTACTTC.

This sequence joins TRBV5-4 and TRBJ2-5; D call uncertain. V lost 5 bases, J lost 2 bases, and 10 bases lay in between. This CDR3 region has 13 residues. Germline values: CDR1 SGHNT, CDR2 YYREEE (reference sequence). The CDR3: CASSIPPQETQYF. The DNA for the CDR3 is TGTGCCAGCAGTATCCCCCCACAAGAGACCCAGTACTTC.

This rearrangement joins TRBV27 to TRBJ2-1; 10 nucleotides agree with TRBD2. The CDR3 has 14 amino acids. Germline CDR1 and CDR2: MNHEY and SMNVEV (reference sequence). V was clipped by 5 bases and J by 2 bases; unmatched bases: 0. The CDR3 loop reads CASSSGRAYNEQFF. The CDR3 coding sequence is TGTGCCAGCAGTAGCGGGAGGGCCTACAATGAGCAGTTCTTC.

This chain links TRBV19 with TRBJ1-4, with D possibly TRBD1 on 5 matching bases. Per germline, CDR1 LNHDA and CDR2 SQIVND (reference sequence). V gave up 5 bases and J gave up 8 bases, with 6 bases separating them. The CDR3 contains 11 residues. The CDR3 bases are TGTGCCAGTAGTCCAGGGGAAAAACTGTTTTTT. Its translation: CASSPGEKLFF.

The chain joins TRBV5-1 to TRBJ1-1; 9 bases are a match to TRBD1. The germline gives CDR1 SGHRS, CDR2 YFSETQ. The CDR3 is made up of 13 amino acids. Trimming removed 6 bases from V and 4 bases from J; junction bases left unmatched: 4. CDR3 bases: TGCGCCAGCACCGGACAGGGGACCACTGAAGCTTTCTTT. It specifies CASTGQGTTEAFF.

This clone came up a few times. V usage is TRBV2 and J usage is TRBJ2-7; D call uncertain. Germline CDR1 reads SNHLY; CDR2 reads FYNNEI. The germline V and J ends were trimmed by 3 bases and 5 bases, with 14 bases remaining between them. The CDR3 contains 14 residues. The DNA of the CDR3 is TGTGCCAGCAGTGAGGGGTACGGGTTCCACGAGCAGTACTTC. It specifies CASSEGYGFHEQYF.

V is TRBV10-2 and J is TRBJ1-4; D might be TRBD1 (6 bases). The CDR3 covers 17 residues. CDR1 and CDR2 (germline): WSHSY, SAAADI. V was pared by 5 bases and J by 0 bases, with 16 bases between. CDR3 nucleotides: TGCGCCAGCAGTCTCATCCGGGACATTGCAACTAATGAAAAACTGTTTTTT. Protein: CASSLIRDIATNEKLFF.

The rearrangement links TRBV5-6 to TRBJ1-5, with D possibly being TRBD1 (6 bases). CDR3 length: 13 residues. V was clipped by 4 bases and J by 7 bases, with 12 bases between them. Germline CDR1 reads SGHDT; CDR2 reads YYEEEE. CDR3 coding DNA: TGTGCCAGCAGCCAATGGGGGGCCCAGCCCCAGCATTTT. Translating gives CASSQWGAQPQHF.

The chain couples TRBV19 to TRBJ2-1; TRBD1 aligns across 8 bases. The CDR3 length is 14 residues. Germline CDR1 LNHDA, CDR2 SQIVND (reference sequence). With V trimmed by 5 bases and J by 7 bases, 7 bases remained unmatched. In nucleotides, the CDR3 is TGTGCCAGTAGTCTCGGACAGGGTTGGAATGAGCAGTTCTTC. The encoded protein is CASSLGQGWNEQFF.